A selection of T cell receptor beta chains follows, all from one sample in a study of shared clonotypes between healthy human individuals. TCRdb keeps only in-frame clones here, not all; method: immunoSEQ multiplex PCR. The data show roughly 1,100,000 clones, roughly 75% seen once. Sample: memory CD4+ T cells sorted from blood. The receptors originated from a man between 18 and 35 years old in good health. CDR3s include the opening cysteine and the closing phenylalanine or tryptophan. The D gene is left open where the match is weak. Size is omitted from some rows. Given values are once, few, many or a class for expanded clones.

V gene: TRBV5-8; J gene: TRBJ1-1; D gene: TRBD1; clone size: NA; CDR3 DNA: TGTGCCAGCAGCGTAACAGGGGGCAACACTGAAGCTTTCTTT; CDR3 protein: CASSVTGGNTEAFF
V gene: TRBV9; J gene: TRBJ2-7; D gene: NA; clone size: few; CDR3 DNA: TGTGCCAGCAGCGCTAACCCAGAGGGCTACGGGCAGTACTTC; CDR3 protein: CASSANPEGYGQYF
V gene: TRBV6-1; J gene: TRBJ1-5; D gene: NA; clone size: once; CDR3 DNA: TGTGCCAGCAGTGAAGCGCTGGCTAATAGCAATCAGCCCCAGCATTTT; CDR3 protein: CASSEALANSNQPQHF
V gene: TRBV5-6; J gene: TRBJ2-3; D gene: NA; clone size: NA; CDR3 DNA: TGTGCCAGCAGCTTGGCAAGCACAGATACGCAGTATTTT; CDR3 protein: CASSLASTDTQYF
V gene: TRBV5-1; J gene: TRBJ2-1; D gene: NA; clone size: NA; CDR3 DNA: TGCGCCAGCGCGGGGTTAAGCTCCTACAATGAGCAGTTCTTC; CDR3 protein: CASAGLSSYNEQFF
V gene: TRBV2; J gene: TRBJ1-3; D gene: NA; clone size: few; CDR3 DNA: TGTGCCACTCCGCTGGACAGCAGCGGCCGTATTACGTATTTT; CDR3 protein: CATPLDSSGRITYF
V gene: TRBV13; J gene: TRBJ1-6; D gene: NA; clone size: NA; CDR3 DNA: TGTGCCAGCAGTGGCCCCCGGGACCGGGTACTTAGCTCCTATAATTCACCCCTCCACTTT; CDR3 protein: CASSGPRDRVLSSYNSPLHF
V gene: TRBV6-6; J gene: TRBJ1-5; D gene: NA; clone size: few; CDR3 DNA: TGTGCCAGCAGGGACGCAGGGTACAATCAGCCCCAGCATTTT; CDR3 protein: CASRDAGYNQPQHF
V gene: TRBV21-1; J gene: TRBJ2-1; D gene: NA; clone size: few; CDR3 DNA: TGTGCCAGCAGCAGCCCCGGGACTAGCATGTCCTCAAGCCGTCATGAGCAGTTCTTC; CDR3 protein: CASSSPGTSMSSSRHEQFF
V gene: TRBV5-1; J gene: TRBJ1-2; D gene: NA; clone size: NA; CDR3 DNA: TGCGCCAGCAGCTTTGACGGCGAGGGCTACACCTTC; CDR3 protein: CASSFDGEGYTF
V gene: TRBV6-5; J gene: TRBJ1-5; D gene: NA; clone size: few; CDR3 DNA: TGTGCCAGCTCGAGGACCTTTAGCAATCAGCCCCAGCATTTT; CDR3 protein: CASSRTFSNQPQHF
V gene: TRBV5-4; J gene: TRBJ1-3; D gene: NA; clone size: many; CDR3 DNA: TGTGCCAGCAGCTTGGACGGAAACACCATATATTTT; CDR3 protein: CASSLDGNTIYF
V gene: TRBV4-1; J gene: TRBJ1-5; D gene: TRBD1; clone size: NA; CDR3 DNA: TGCGCCAGCAGCCAAACCCCTTTTCCGGGACAGGAGACTTTTAGCAATCAGCCCCAGCATTTT; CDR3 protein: CASSQTPFPGQETFSNQPQHF
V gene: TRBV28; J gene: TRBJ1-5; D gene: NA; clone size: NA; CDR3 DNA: TGTGCCAGCAGTAGGGATAGCAATCAGCCCCAGCATTTT; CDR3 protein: CASSRDSNQPQHF
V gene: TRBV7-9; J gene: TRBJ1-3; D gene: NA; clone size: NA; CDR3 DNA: TGTGCCAGCAGCTCAGTGAGAAACACCATATATTTT; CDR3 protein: CASSSVRNTIYF
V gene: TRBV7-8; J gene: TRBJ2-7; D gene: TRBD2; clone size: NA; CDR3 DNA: TGTGCCAGCAGCGCGGGAGGGGCTGGGGAGCAGTACTTC; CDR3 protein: CASSAGGAGEQYF
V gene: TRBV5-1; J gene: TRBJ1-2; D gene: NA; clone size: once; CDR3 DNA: TGCGCCAGCAGCAACGACGGTGCACTAGAGTATGGCTACACCTTC; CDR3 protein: CASSNDGALEYGYTF
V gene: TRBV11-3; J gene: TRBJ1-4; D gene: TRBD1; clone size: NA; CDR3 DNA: TGTGCCAGCAGCTTTCGACAGGGCCCAACTAATGAAAAACTGTTTTTT; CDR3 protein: CASSFRQGPTNEKLFF
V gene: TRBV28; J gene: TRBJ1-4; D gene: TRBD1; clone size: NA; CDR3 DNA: TGTGCCAGCAGTAGGCCAGGACAGGGGGATGAAAAACTGTTTTTT; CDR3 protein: CASSRPGQGDEKLFF
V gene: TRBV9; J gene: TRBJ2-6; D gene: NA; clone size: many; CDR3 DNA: TGTGCCAGCACCACGGACAGCAACGTCCTGACTTTC; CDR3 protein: CASTTDSNVLTF
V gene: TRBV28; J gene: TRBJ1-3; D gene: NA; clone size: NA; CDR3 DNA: TGTGCCCGTCGAGGCAGGGCTGGAAACACCATATATTTT; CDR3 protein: CARRGRAGNTIYF
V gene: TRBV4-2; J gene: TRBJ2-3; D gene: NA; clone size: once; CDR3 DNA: TGTGCCAGCAGCCAAGATGAAGGCGGGTACCGCACAGATACGCAGTATTTT; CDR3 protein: CASSQDEGGYRTDTQYF
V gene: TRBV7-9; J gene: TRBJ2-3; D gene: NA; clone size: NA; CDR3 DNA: TGTGCCAGCAGCTTAGCGCCACTATCTAGCACAGATACGCAGTATTTT; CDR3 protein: CASSLAPLSSTDTQYF
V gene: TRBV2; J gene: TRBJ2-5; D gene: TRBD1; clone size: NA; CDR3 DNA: TGTGCCAGCACGAGGGACAGCTATTCCCAAGAGACCCAGTACTTC; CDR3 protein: CASTRDSYSQETQYF
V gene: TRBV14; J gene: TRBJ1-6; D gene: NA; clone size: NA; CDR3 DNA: TGTGCCAGCAGCGTGTACTATAATTCACCCCTCCACTTT; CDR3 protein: CASSVYYNSPLHF
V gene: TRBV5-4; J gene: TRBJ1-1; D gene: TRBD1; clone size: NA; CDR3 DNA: TGTGCCAGCAGCTTGGGGGGACAGTCCTTTACTGAAGCTTTCTTT; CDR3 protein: CASSLGGQSFTEAFF
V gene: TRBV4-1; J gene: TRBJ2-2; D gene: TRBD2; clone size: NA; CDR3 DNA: TGCGCCAGCAGCCAAGTGTCGACTAGCGGGAGGGCCAGTACCGGGGAGCTGTTTTTT; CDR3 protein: CASSQVSTSGRASTGELFF
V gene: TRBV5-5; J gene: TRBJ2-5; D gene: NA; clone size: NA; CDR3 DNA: TGTGCCAGCAGCTTGGACGGACACTCCCAAGAGACCCAGTACTTC; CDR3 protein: CASSLDGHSQETQYF
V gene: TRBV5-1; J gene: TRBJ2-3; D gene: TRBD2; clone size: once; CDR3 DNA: TGCGCCAGCAGCCTAGCGGGGGTTAGTGATACGCAGTATTTT; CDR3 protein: CASSLAGVSDTQYF
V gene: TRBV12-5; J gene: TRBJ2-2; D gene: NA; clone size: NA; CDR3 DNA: TGTGCTAGTGCCCCGGCTGAGCGGAACGGGGAGCTGTTTTTT; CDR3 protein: CASAPAERNGELFF
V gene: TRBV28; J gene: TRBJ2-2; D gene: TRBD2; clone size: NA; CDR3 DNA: TGTGCCAGCACCCTCGGGGGACTAGCTATATCGGGGGAGCTGTTTTTT; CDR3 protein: CASTLGGLAISGELFF
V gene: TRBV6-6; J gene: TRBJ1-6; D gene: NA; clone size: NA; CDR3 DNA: TGTGCCAGCAGTTACTCGAAGGGACACGGGAATTCACCCCTCCACTTT; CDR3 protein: CASSYSKGHGNSPLHF
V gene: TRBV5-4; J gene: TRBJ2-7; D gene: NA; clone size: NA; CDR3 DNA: TGTGCCAGCAGCTTGGTGGCGGCCGGGGGACGCGAGCAGTACTTC; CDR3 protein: CASSLVAAGGREQYF
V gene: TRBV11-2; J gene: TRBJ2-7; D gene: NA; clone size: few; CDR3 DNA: TGTGCCAGCAGCACCGCCGGTGGCCTAGCGTTCTCCTACGAGCAGTACTTC; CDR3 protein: CASSTAGGLAFSYEQYF
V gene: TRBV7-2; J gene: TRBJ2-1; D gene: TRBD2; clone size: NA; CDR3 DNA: TGTGCCAGCAGCCACGGACGTCCGGGCGGGAGTGAGCAGTTCTTC; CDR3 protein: CASSHGRPGGSEQFF
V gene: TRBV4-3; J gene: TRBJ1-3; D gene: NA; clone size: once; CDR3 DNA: TGCGCCAGCAGCCAAGACTCTGGAAACACCATATATTTT; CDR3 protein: CASSQDSGNTIYF
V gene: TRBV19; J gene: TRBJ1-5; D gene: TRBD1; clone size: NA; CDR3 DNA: TGTGCCAGTAGAAACAGGGGTGGCAATCAGCCCCAGCATTTT; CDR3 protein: CASRNRGGNQPQHF
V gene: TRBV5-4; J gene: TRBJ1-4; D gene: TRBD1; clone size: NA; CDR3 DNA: TGTGCCAGCAGCTTGCTTTCGGGGCAGGGGGGTGAAAAACTGTTTTTT; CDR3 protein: CASSLLSGQGGEKLFF
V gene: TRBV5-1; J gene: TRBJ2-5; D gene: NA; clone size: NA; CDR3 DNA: TGCGCCAGCAGTTTCACGCCTCCCCAAGAGACCCAGTACTTC; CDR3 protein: CASSFTPPQETQYF
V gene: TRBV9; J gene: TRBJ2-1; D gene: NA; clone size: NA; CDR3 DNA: TGTGCCAGCAGCGTAGTTACAGGTGACAATGAGCAGTTCTTC; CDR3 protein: CASSVVTGDNEQFF
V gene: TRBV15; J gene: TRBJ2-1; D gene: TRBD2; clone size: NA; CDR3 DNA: TGTGCCACCAGCAGAGATCTAGCGGGAGCGGGACAAGAGCAGTTCTTC; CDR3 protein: CATSRDLAGAGQEQFF
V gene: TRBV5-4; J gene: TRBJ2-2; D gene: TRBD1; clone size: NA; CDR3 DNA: TGTGCCAGCAGCTTAGCCGGGACAGGGACCGGGGAGCTGTTTTTT; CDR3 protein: CASSLAGTGTGELFF
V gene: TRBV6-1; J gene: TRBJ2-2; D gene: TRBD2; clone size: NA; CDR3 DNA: TGTGCCAGCAGTGAAAGGGCGGGAGGCCCCACCGGGGAGCTGTTTTTT; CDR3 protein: CASSERAGGPTGELFF
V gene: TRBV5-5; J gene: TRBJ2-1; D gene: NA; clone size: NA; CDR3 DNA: TGTGCCAGCAGCCGGACGGACTCCAATGAGCAGTTCTTC; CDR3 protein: CASSRTDSNEQFF
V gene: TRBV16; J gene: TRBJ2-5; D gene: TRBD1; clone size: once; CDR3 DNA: TGTGCCAGCAGCCACTGGGGGACAGGGGACCAAGAGACCCAGTACTTC; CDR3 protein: CASSHWGTGDQETQYF
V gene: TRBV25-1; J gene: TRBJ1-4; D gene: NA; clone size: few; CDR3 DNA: TGTGCCAGCAGTGGCCATTTTCCGGGACTGCTTTTCTTT; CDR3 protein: CASSGHFPGLLFF
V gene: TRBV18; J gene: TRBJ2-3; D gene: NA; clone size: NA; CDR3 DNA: TGTGCCAGCTCCCCGCCGAGCACAGATACGCAGTATTTT; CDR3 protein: CASSPPSTDTQYF
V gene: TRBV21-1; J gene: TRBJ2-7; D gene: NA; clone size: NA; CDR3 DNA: TGTGCCAGCAGCAAATCGGACAGCTCCTACGAGCAGTACTTC; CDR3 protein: CASSKSDSSYEQYF